This T cell receptor (beta chain) was sequenced during a study of T cells in Graves' hyperthyroidism and ophthalmopathy. For the study at large: Any treatment followed the collection of peripheral blood at initial diagnosis.

V was trimmed by 10 bases and J by 0 bases, leaving 16 bases between them. The CDR3 totals 15 residues. Germline loops: CDR1 MNHEY, CDR2 SMNVEV (reference sequence). Those patients with uncontrolled infection, other autoimmune disease, pregnancy or lactation were excluded. Used for diagnoses were clinical symptoms, serum thyroxine and TRAb, thyroid ultrasound and orbital computed tomography. Authors of the study amplified TCR beta CDR3 regions from RNA transcripts. HTBI primers were employed in a first-round RT-PCR of the TCR CDR3. MiXCR, run by TCRdb on the multiplex PCR reads, gives a single entry per CDR3 protein. The table lists under 650,000 distinct CDR3 sequences, 15% to 20% of them singletons.

V is TRBV27 and J is TRBJ2-1; D unresolved. This TCR derives from a woman aged 25 to 39 with Graves' hyperthyroidism. Sequenced: blood. CDR3 sequence: CAIRSAASSYNEQFF. In DNA form, the CDR3 reads TGTGCCATAAGATCTGCGGCGAGCTCCTACAATGAGCAGTTCTTC.